This T cell receptor beta chain appears in the sequencing data of a study of T cell responses to AZD1222 COVID-19 vaccine. The assay was immunoSEQ multiplex PCR, and TCRdb's table has in-frame clones only and misses some. This table holds 100,000 to 150,000 clones, 75% to 95% found once. Note on this clone: What it binds is unknown.

Study outcomes and limitations: Females made up more of the donors, who were largely white British, and clonal diversity may have come out too low. There were repertoire samples only from the period after the peak T cell response.

The V segment lost 6 bases and the J segment 1 base; nucleotides outside the gene matches: 8. In germline, CDR1 is SGHRS, CDR2 YFSETQ. This CDR3 spans 15 amino acids. This clonotype was sampled from an adult who received the AZD1222 COVID-19 vaccine. The chain has TRBV5-1 and TRBJ1-1, with 8 positions matching TRBD1. Sequencing used peripheral blood, obtained 28 days after the second AZD1222 dose. The CDR3 loop is CASKAGGPPNTEAFF. The CDR3, as DNA: TGCGCCAGCAAGGCAGGGGGCCCGCCGAACACTGAAGCTTTCTTT. Together with reference TRBV5-1 and TRBJ1-1, the CDR3 gives the full variable domain: KAGVTQTPRYLIKTRGQQVTLSCSPISGHRSVSWYQQTPGQGLQFLFEYFSETQRNKGNFPGRFSGRQFSNSRSEMNVSTLELGDSALYLCASKAGGPPNTEAFFGQGTRLTVV.